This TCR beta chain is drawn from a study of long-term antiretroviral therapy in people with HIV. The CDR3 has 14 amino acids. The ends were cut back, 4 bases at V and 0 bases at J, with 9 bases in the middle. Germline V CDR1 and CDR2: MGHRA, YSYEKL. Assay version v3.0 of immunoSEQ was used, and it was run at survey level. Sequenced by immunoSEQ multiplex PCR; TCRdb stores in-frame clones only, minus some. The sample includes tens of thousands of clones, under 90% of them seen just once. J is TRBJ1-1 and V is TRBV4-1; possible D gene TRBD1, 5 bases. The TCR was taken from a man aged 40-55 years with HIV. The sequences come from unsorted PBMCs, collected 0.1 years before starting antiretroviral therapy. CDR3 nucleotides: TGCGCCAGCAGCCTCCGACAGCTGAACACTGAAGCTTTCTTT. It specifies CASSLRQLNTEAFF.